This TCR beta chain stems from a study of response to subunit inactivated influenza vaccine. This CDR3 has 12 amino acids. V was pared by 7 bases and J by 4 bases, with 8 bases between. MiXCR, applied by TCRdb to the RT-PCR reads, yields one record per CDR3 protein. Of about 540,000 distinct CDR3 sequences listed, 20% to 25% are singletons. These records were also assigned to another study, of T cells expressing NK-cell markers. According to that study: Researchers built TCR beta cDNA using 5'RACE template switching with UMIs. In the group of eight sequenced donors, seven were HCMV-seropositive and one was seronegative. Sorting was restricted to alpha-beta TCR T cells by an anti-gamma-delta TCR antibody in several experiments. Of the CD8+ T cells in about 6 donors, about 1.0-7.0% belonged to dominant NKG2C+ clonotypes.

Sequenced here: CD4+ T cells sorted from PBMCs, sampled roughly 13 days after vaccination. This clonotype originated in a man aged 50 to 59 who received an inactivated influenza vaccine. The gene calls are TRBV12-3 or TRBV12-4 and TRBJ2-1; D is ambiguous. CDR3 sequence: CASNIQYNEQFF. CDR3 DNA sequence: TGTGCCAGCAATATACAGTACAATGAGCAGTTCTTC.